A selection of T cell receptor beta chains follows, all from one sample in a study of shared clonotypes between healthy human individuals. Profiling relied on immunoSEQ multiplex PCR, and the TCRdb table lists in-frame clones only, not all of them. The sample has approximately 840,000 clones, about 96% seen once. Sequencing was performed on naive CD8+ T cells sorted from blood. The receptors shown here come from a young man in good health. Each CDR3 is given with its conserved first and last residue. D genes are given only for firm matches.

J gene,V gene,D gene,CDR3 protein,CDR3 DNA
TRBJ2-7,TRBV6-5,.,CASSPGTGNEQYF,TGTGCCAGCAGTCCCGGGACGGGGAATGAGCAGTACTTC
TRBJ2-5,TRBV7-3,TRBD1,CASSLTGTGLETQYF,TGTGCCAGCAGCTTAACCGGGACAGGGTTGGAGACCCAGTACTTC
TRBJ1-5,TRBV28,.,CASSRLGDNSNQPQHF,TGTGCCAGCAGCCGCCTAGGAGACAATAGCAATCAGCCCCAGCATTTT
TRBJ1-1,TRBV5-1,.,CASSLALGPDTEAFF,TGCGCCAGCAGCTTAGCCCTGGGGCCCGACACTGAAGCTTTCTTT
TRBJ1-1,TRBV30,.,CAWSHANTEAFF,TGTGCCTGGAGTCATGCGAACACTGAAGCTTTCTTT
TRBJ2-7,TRBV30,.,CASGQSSYEQYF,TGTGCCTCTGGACAAAGCTCCTACGAGCAGTACTTC
TRBJ1-5,TRBV5-1,.,CASSLEGTLNQPQHF,TGCGCCAGCAGCTTGGAAGGGACGCTTAATCAGCCCCAGCATTTT
TRBJ2-3,TRBV30,TRBD1,CAGGQGQGPTDTQYF,TGTGCCGGGGGTCAGGGACAGGGACCTACAGATACGCAGTATTTT
TRBJ2-7,TRBV25-1,.,CASSEGGSGGYEQYF,TGTGCCAGCAGTGAGGGGGGATCAGGAGGCTACGAGCAGTACTTC
TRBJ2-1,TRBV7-2,TRBD2,CASSLVSGRTTSYNEQFF,TGTGCCAGCAGCTTAGTTAGCGGGAGGACTACCTCCTACAATGAGCAGTTCTTC
TRBJ2-3,TRBV19,.,CASSIVGLSSTDTQYF,TGTGCCAGTAGTATTGTCGGGTTATCTAGCACAGATACGCAGTATTTT
TRBJ1-5,TRBV27,TRBD1,CASTMTGEGGNQPQHF,TGTGCCAGCACGATGACAGGGGAGGGTGGCAATCAGCCCCAGCATTTT
TRBJ1-1,TRBV5-1,.,CASSLKLGVDTEAFF,TGCGCCAGCAGCTTGAAGCTGGGTGTTGACACTGAAGCTTTCTTT